This TCR beta chain was observed in a study of shared clonotypes between healthy human individuals. Across the whole study: Used for every donor were three CD4 naive, three CD4 memory, two CD8 naive and one CD8 memory plate.

Repertoires were generated with immunoSEQ multiplex PCR, while TCRdb's copy carries only in-frame clones and drops some. The table has 2 million or so clones, around 95% seen once; the top ten hold 0.13%. Regarding this clone: The antigen is undetermined.

Losses at the gene ends were 1 base for V and 4 bases for J; bases not matched to a gene: 11. Per the germline V gene, CDR1 is GTSNPN and CDR2 is SVGIG (reference sequence). The CDR3 totals 16 residues. Study results and limitations: Estimated clonotype richness was generally higher in naive than memory subsets. The sharing of approximately 4.6% of naive CD4 clonotypes was seen across a handful of donors.

The TCR sequence derives from a man between 18 and 29 years old in good health. This rearrangement joins TRBV30 to TRBJ2-5, with 8 nucleotides matching TRBD1. Input material: naive CD4+ T cells sorted from blood. The subset was: CD45RA+ positively selected. In DNA form, the CDR3 reads TGTGCCTGGAGTGGACCGACAGGGGCGGCGGGAGAGACCCAGTACTTC. As protein: CAWSGPTGAAGETQYF.